The present T cell receptor beta chain was sequenced within a study of cytomegalovirus exposure and HLA in healthy donors. General study points: Fewer N-insertions (relative to the roughly 660-donor mean) were reportedly seen in an Asian-associated ancestry cluster in a later analysis. Sequencing likely caused a cluster of highly shared sequence variants. A link between a missense DCLRE1C variant and TCR beta V- and J-gene trimming emerged from a later analysis.

Both 60 Vbeta primers and 13 Jbeta primers went into the PCR. TCRdb's copy holds only in-frame clones and misses some; the assay was immunoSEQ multiplex PCR. The sample lists some 170,000 clones, roughly 80% occurring once. On this clone itself: Its specificity is not known.

The CDR3 spans 15 residues. The V and J ends lost 3 bases and 2 bases, in that order; junction bases with no gene match: 6. The germline V gene has CDR1 MNHNY and CDR2 SVGAGI (reference sequence). The origin of this receptor is a woman aged 18-30 years in good health and CMV-seropositive. The material sequenced was PBMCs. The chain combines TRBV6-6 with TRBJ2-7; the match to TRBD1 covers 8 bases. The CDR3 DNA sequence: TGTGCCAGCAGTTATGGGACAGGTATCACCTACGAGCAGTACTTC. Protein: CASSYGTGITYEQYF.